A single sample is the source of the 23 T cell receptor beta chains below, sequenced in a study of Graves' ophthalmopathy and Graves' hyperthyroidism. The TCR beta CDR3 regions underwent amplification from RNA transcripts. After a first-round RT-PCR with HTBI primers, a second-round multiplex PCR was run. TCRdb analysed the multiplex PCR reads with MiXCR anew, one entry per CDR3 protein. This sample has about 1.2 million distinct CDR3 sequences; roughly 35% occur once, and the top ten carry 11%. Sample: peripheral blood or thyroid tissue (not recorded which). These receptors were obtained from an adult man with Graves' hyperthyroidism.

The CDR3: CASSEPGPRGNIQYF. The CDR3 bases are TGTGCCAGCAGTGAACCCGGGCCCCGGGGGAACATTCAGTACTTC. The chain carries TRBV2 and TRBJ2-4; a weak D match, TRBD2 (6 bases). Germline CDR1 is SNHLY and CDR2 is FYNNEI. Trimming pared 2 bases from V and 7 bases from J, leaving 15 bases between. This CDR3 comprises 15 residues.

The chain is built from TRBV29-1 and TRBJ1-2; D gene uncertain. The germline V gene has CDR1 SQVTM and CDR2 ANQGSEA. Trimming stripped 5 bases from V and 8 bases from J, with 12 bases between. The CDR3 runs 11 residues. CDR3 amino acids: CSVIADGGYTF. The CDR3 nucleotides are TGCAGCGTTATTGCTGACGGGGGCTACACCTTC.

At least ten counts were recorded for this clonotype. The chain is built from TRBV29-1 and TRBJ2-6; perhaps TRBD1 as D (6 bases). There are 17 residues in the CDR3. V lost 6 bases and J 0 bases, leaving 18 bases between the germline ends. Germline lookup yields CDR1 SQVTM and CDR2 ANQGSEA. The CDR3 coding sequence is TGCAGCGTAAGACAGGACCCTTCTAGCTCTGGGGCCAACGTCCTGACTTTC. This translates into CSVRQDPSSSGANVLTF. Full variable domain (rest looked up from reference TRBV29-1 and TRBJ2-6): SAVISQKPSRDICQRGTSLTIQCQVDSQVTMMFWYRQQPGQSLTLIATANQGSEATYESGFVIDKFPISRPNLTFSTLTVSNMSPEDSSIYLCSVRQDPSSSGANVLTFGAGSRLTVL.

The CDR3 coding sequence is TGTGCCAGCAGTTTAATGGGGGGCATGGAGACCCAGTACTTC. Its protein product is CASSLMGGMETQYF. This chain uses TRBV2 with TRBJ2-5, with D perhaps assigned TRBD1 or TRBD2 (6 bases each). In germline, CDR1 is SNHLY, CDR2 FYNNEI. The CDR3 is made up of 14 amino acids. V gave up 5 bases and J gave up 5 bases, with 15 bases separating them.

This clonotype was counted ten times or more. V is TRBV7-9 and J is TRBJ1-2; 7 bases agree with TRBD1. V dropped 8 bases and J dropped 6; count of bases not matched to a gene: 12. Germline V gene sequence: CDR1 SEHNR, CDR2 FQNEAQ (reference sequence). The CDR3 spans 14 residues. CDR3 sequence (DNA): TGTGCCAGCGATACAAAAGGGACAGTCGATGGCTACACCTTC. This encodes CASDTKGTVDGYTF. The complete variable domain, with remaining parts taken from reference TRBV7-9 and TRBJ1-2, reads DTGVSQNPRHKITKRGQNVTFRCDPISEHNRLYWYRQTLGQGPEFLTYFQNEAQLEKSRLLSDRFSAERPKGSFSTLEIQRTEQGDSAMYLCASDTKGTVDGYTFGSGTRLTVV.

This clonotype was observed a handful of times. V and J are TRBV6-5 and TRBJ2-7, with D perhaps TRBD1 (5 bases). The V gene's germline CDR1 is MNHEY and CDR2 SVGAGI. This CDR3 is 16 amino acids long. Trimming took 0 bases from V and 2 from J, leaving 14 bases between them. This CDR3 reads CASSYSIGDRAYEQYF. CDR3 sequence (DNA): TGTGCCAGCAGTTACTCGATAGGCGACAGAGCCTACGAGCAGTACTTC.

The chain has TRBV7-2 and TRBJ1-1; D unresolved. CDR1 SGHTA and CDR2 FQGNSA come from the germline V gene. This CDR3 region has 14 residues. V was pared by 7 bases and J by 0 bases, with 12 bases between. The CDR3 nucleotides read TGTGCCAGCAAAAGGGCGTACTTGAACACTGAAGCTTTCTTT. Residues: CASKRAYLNTEAFF.

This clonotype was counted at least ten times. V usage is TRBV6-2 or TRBV6-3 and J usage is TRBJ1-1; D possibly corresponds to TRBD1 (6 bases). The length of the CDR3 is 15 residues. With 6 bases removed from V and 0 bases from J, the gap between germline ends came to 14 bases. The germline gives CDR1 MNHEY, CDR2 SVGEGT. This CDR3 reads CASRPQGLMNTEAFF. The CDR3 nucleotides are TGTGCCAGCAGGCCACAGGGTCTCATGAACACTGAAGCTTTCTTT.

There are many counts of this clonotype. V gene TRBV13 combines with J gene TRBJ2-7; tentatively, D is TRBD2 (7 bases). V shed 5 bases and J shed 2 bases, with 16 bases lying between them. Germline lookup yields CDR1 PRHDT and CDR2 FYEKMQ (reference sequence). The CDR3 has 15 amino acids. CDR3 bases: TGTGCCAGCAGCGGGGAGGGGGATGCCACCTACGAGCAGTACTTC. This encodes CASSGEGDATYEQYF.

This clonotype occurred many times. The rearrangement uses TRBV19 and TRBJ1-5; 7 bases line up with TRBD1. The CDR3 has 20 residues. V lost 4 bases, J lost 0 bases, and 18 bases stayed unmatched. CDR1 is LNHDA, CDR2 SQIVND, per germline (reference sequence). The CDR3 sequence: CASSTGVGQTNPSSNQPQHF. The DNA of the CDR3 is TGTGCCAGTAGTACGGGGGTGGGACAGACAAACCCCTCTAGCAATCAGCCCCAGCATTTT.

The chain recombines TRBV20-1 with TRBJ2-7; a weak D match, TRBD1 (6 bases). The V gene's germline CDR1 is DFQATT and CDR2 SNEGSKA (reference sequence). This CDR3 is built from 14 residues. Trimming removed 3 bases from V and 1 base from J, with 13 bases in between. CDR3 DNA: TGCAGTGCTAGGGCCGGGACAAATTCCTACGAGCAGTACTTC. Its protein is CSARAGTNSYEQYF.

This clonotype showed up many times. The CDR3 nucleotides read TGTGCCAGCAGCTTAGGGTCTAGCGGGATCTACGAGCAGTACTTC. It encodes CASSLGSSGIYEQYF. This chain connects TRBV7-9 to TRBJ2-7; TRBD2 matches 9 bases. V dropped 1 base and J dropped 3; count of bases not matched to a gene: 4. CDR3 length: 15 amino acids. Per germline, CDR1 SEHNR and CDR2 FQNEAQ (reference sequence).

This clonotype was seen ten or more times. The V and J genes are TRBV7-9 and TRBJ2-2; no firm D call. Germline CDR1 and CDR2: SEHNR and FQNEAQ (reference sequence). The CDR3 is 15 amino acids. V lost 6 bases to trimming and J lost 6 bases, with 17 bases between them. The CDR3 nucleotides are TGTGCCAGCAGTGCCCGCTGGGTAAATCCCGGGGAGCTGTTTTTT. As protein: CASSARWVNPGELFF.

Comments on this clonotype: Just one base apart from a much larger clone, this may be a read error. The rearrangement joins TRBV7-2 to TRBJ2-5; D is perhaps TRBD2 (5 bases). This CDR3 comprises 15 residues. The germline CDR1 and CDR2 sequences are SGHTA and FQGNSA. CDR3 sequence reads: CASGLAMSPGRTQYF. The DNA for the CDR3 is TGTGCCAGCGGCTTAGCGATGTCGCCAGGAAGAACCCAGTACTTC.

In regard to this clonotype: This may be a read error: a much more frequent sequence differs by one nucleotide. The CDR3 sequence: CSASPQENTGELLF. In DNA, the CDR3 is TGCAGTGCTAGTCCACAGGAGAACACCGGGGAGCTGCTTTTT. The chain combines TRBV20-1 with TRBJ2-2; the D gene could be TRBD1 or TRBD2 (5 bases each). This CDR3 region has 14 residues. Germline V gene lookup returns CDR1 DFQATT and CDR2 SNEGSKA (reference sequence).

Concerning this clonotype itself: The junction shows a germline mismatch at one end, possibly a read error. The gene calls are TRBV10-3 and TRBJ2-7; 15 nucleotides align to TRBD2. In germline, CDR1 is ENHRY, CDR2 SYGVKD. The CDR3 has 17 residues. CDR3 in DNA: TGTGCCAGCAGAGGACTAGCGGGAGGGAAGACCGCCTACGGGCAGTACTTC. It is translated as CASRGLAGGKTAYGQYF.

V gene TRBV29-1 combines with J gene TRBJ2-7; D is tentatively TRBD1 or TRBD2 (5 bases each). CDR1 and CDR2 (germline): SQVTM, ANQGSEA. The CDR3 loop spans 16 amino acids. The V end was cut by 1 base, the J end by 0 bases, with 16 bases between. CDR3 sequence reads: CSVEVVKGRSSYEQYF. The CDR3 region has the DNA TGCAGCGTTGAAGTTGTTAAGGGACGCAGCTCCTACGAGCAGTACTTC.

In this sample, this clonotype turned up a few times. The V gene is TRBV20-1, the J gene TRBJ2-3; possible D gene TRBD1, 6 bases. Trimming took 7 bases from V and 2 from J, leaving 13 bases between them. Germline assignment: CDR1 DFQATT and CDR2 SNEGSKA (reference sequence). The CDR3 length is 13 residues. The CDR3 protein is CSVMTGNTDTQYF. The CDR3 DNA is TGCAGTGTTATGACAGGAAACACAGATACGCAGTATTTT.

The sample holds a few counts of this clonotype. V and J are TRBV5-8 and TRBJ1-2, with TRBD1 as a possible D gene (5 bases). V lost 2 bases and J 3 bases, leaving 11 bases between the germline ends. CDR1 SGHTS and CDR2 YDEGEE come from the germline V gene. The length of the CDR3 is 14 residues. The CDR3: CASSFDNRHYGYTF. The CDR3 DNA reads TGTGCCAGCAGCTTCGACAACAGGCACTATGGCTACACCTTC.

This clonotype appeared many times. The gene calls are TRBV24-1 and TRBJ2-7; D ambiguous. The CDR3 extends over 13 amino acids. Per germline, CDR1 KGHDR and CDR2 SFDVKD. V was pared by 4 bases and J by 0 bases, with 6 bases between. The CDR3 region is CATSDPGSYEQYF. The DNA for the CDR3 is TGTGCCACCAGTGACCCCGGCTCCTACGAGCAGTACTTC.

In the case of this clonotype: Its ends do not fully match the called genes, so a read error is possible. The gene calls are TRBV7-9 and TRBJ2-7; the D gene is possibly TRBD1 (5 bases). The length of the CDR3 is 15 residues. Per the germline V gene, CDR1 is SEHNR and CDR2 is FQNEAQ (reference sequence). The CDR3 spells CASSQELDRTYEQYF. In DNA, the CDR3 is TGCGCCAGCAGCCAAGAGCTAGACAGAACCTACGAGCAGTACTTC.

Many counts were recorded for this clonotype. The chain's CDR3 is CSVEGLSGYTEAFF. The CDR3 bases are TGCAGCGTTGAAGGTCTTAGTGGGTACACTGAAGCTTTCTTT. V usage is TRBV29-1 and J usage is TRBJ1-1; D ambiguous. The CDR3 runs 14 residues. The germline gives CDR1 SQVTM, CDR2 ANQGSEA. V lost 1 base to trimming and J lost 3 bases, with 12 bases between them. The full variable domain, with the rest looked up from reference TRBV29-1 and TRBJ1-1, is SAVISQKPSRDICQRGTSLTIQCQVDSQVTMMFWYRQQPGQSLTLIATANQGSEATYESGFVIDKFPISRPNLTFSTLTVSNMSPEDSSIYLCSVEGLSGYTEAFFGQGTRLTVV.

The chain carries TRBV10-3 and TRBJ2-1; TRBD2 matches at 11 bases. CDR3 size: 14 residues. Germline CDR1 is ENHRY and CDR2 is SYGVKD. The V and J ends lost 4 bases and 6 bases, in that order; junction bases with no gene match: 2. The DNA for the CDR3 is TGTGCCATCAGTGGGACTAGCGGGCTCAATGAGCAGTTCTTC. Translating it yields CAISGTSGLNEQFF.